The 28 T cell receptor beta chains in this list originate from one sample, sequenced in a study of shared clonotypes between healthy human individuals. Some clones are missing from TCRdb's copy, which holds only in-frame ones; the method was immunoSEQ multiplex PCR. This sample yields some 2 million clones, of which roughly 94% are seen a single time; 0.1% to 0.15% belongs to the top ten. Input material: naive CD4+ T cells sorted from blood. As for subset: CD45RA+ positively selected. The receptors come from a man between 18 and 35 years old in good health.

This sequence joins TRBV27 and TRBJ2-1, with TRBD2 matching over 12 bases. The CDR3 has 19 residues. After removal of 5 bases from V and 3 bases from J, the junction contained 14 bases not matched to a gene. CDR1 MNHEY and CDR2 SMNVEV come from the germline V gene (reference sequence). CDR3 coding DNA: TGTGCCAGCAGTCCACTAGCGGGAGGTTCCCGGGACTTCTACAATGAGCAGTTCTTC. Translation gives CASSPLAGGSRDFYNEQFF.

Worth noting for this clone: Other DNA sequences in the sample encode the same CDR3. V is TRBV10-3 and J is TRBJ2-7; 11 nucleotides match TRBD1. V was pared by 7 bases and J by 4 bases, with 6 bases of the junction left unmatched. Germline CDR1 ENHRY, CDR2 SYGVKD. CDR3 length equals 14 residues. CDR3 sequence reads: CAITPGQGAYEQYF. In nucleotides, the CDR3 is TGTGCCATCACTCCCGGACAGGGGGCTTACGAGCAGTACTTC.

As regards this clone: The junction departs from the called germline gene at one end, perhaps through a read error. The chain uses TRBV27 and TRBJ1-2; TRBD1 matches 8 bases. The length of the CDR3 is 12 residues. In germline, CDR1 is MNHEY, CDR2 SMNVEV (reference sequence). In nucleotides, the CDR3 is TGTGCGAGCAGGGGGCGCGGATATGGCTACACCTTC. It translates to CASRGRGYGYTF.

The CDR3 sequence: CASSQTGTSGYEQYF. CDR3 in DNA: TGCGCCAGCAGCCAAACCGGGACTAGCGGCTACGAGCAGTACTTC. The chain joins TRBV4-3 to TRBJ2-7, with 11 bases that match TRBD2. CDR3 length: 15 amino acids. V was clipped by 2 bases and J by 3 bases; unmatched bases: 3. CDR1 is LGHNA and CDR2 is YSLEER in the germline V gene.

This CDR3 reads CASSLDSQINEQFF. For the CDR3, the DNA is TGTGCCAGCAGCTTAGACTCACAGATCAATGAGCAGTTCTTC. The chain has TRBV11-2 and TRBJ2-1; no definite D call. From germline, CDR1 is SGHAT and CDR2 FQNNGV. V lost 0 bases, J lost 6 bases, and 9 bases lay in between. The CDR3 sequence is 14 residues long.

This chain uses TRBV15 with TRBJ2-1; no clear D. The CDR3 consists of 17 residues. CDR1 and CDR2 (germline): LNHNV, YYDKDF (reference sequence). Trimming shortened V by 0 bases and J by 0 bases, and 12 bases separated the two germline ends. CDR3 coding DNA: TGTGCCACCAGCAGAGATTATGTCGTTAGCTCCTACAATGAGCAGTTCTTC. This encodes CATSRDYVVSSYNEQFF. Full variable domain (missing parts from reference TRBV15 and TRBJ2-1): DAMVIQNPRYQVTQFGKPVTLSCSQTLNHNVMYWYQQKSSQAPKLLFHYYDKDFNNEADTPDNFQSRRPNTSFCFLDIRSPGLGDTAMYLCATSRDYVVSSYNEQFFGPGTRLTVL.

CDR3 coding DNA: TGCGCCAGCAGCCAAGCCTCGGGTTCTGTTAGCGGGGGAGGGAATACAGATACGCAGTATTTT. Translating gives CASSQASGSVSGGGNTDTQYF. The genes are TRBV4-1 and TRBJ2-3, with 9 bases that match TRBD2. Germline CDR1 MGHRA, CDR2 YSYEKL. Trimming took 1 base from V and 3 from J; bases not matched to a gene: 20. The CDR3 totals 21 residues.

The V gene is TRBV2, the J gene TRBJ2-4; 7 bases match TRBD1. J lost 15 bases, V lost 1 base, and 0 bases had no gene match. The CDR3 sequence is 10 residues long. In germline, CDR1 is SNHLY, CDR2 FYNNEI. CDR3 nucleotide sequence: TGTGCCAGCAGTGAAGGGACAGGGTACTTC. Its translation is CASSEGTGYF.

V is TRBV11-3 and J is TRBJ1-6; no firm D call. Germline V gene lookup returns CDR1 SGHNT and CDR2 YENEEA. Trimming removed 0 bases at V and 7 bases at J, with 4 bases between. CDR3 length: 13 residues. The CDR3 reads CASSLDPNSPLHF. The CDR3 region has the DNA TGTGCCAGCAGCTTAGATCCCAATTCACCCCTCCACTTT. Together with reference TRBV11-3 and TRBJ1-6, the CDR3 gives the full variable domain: EAGVVQSPRYKIIEKKQPVAFWCNPISGHNTLYWYLQNLGQGPELLIRYENEEAVDDSQLPKDRFSAERLKGVDSTLKIQPAELGDSAVYLCASSLDPNSPLHFGNGTRLTVT.

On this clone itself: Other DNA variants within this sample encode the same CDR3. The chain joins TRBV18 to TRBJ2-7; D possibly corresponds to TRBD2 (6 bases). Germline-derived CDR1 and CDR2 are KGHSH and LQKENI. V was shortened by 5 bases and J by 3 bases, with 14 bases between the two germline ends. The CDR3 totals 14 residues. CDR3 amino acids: CASSTGRGSYEQYF. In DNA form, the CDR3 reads TGTGCCAGCTCAACAGGCCGGGGGAGCTACGAGCAGTACTTC.

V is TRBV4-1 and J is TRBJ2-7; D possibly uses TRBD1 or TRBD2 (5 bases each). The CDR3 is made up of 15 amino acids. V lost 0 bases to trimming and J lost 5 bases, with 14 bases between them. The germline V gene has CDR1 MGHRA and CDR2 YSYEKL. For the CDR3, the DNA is TGCGCCAGCAGCCAAGAATGGGACCCTACTCACGAGCAGTACTTC. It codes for CASSQEWDPTHEQYF.

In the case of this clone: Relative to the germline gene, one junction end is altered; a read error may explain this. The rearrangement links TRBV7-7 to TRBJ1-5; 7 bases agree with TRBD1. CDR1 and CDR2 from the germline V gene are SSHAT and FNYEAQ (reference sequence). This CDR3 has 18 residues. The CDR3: CASSLVFWQGGGDQPQHF. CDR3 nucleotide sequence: TGTGCTAGCAGCTTAGTATTCTGGCAGGGAGGGGGCGATCAGCCCCAGCATTTT. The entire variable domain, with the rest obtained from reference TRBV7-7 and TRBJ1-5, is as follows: GAGVSQSPRYKVTKRGQDVTLRCDPISSHATLYWYQQALGQGPEFLTYFNYEAQPDKSGLPSDRFSAERPEGSISTLTIQRTEQRDSAMYRCASSLVFWQGGGDQPQHFGDGTRLSIL.

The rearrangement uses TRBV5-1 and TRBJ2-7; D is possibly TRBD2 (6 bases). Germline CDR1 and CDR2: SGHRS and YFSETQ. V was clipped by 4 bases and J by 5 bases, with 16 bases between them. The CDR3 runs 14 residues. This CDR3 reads CASSGGDPVDEQYF. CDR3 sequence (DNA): TGCGCCAGCAGCGGCGGGGACCCCGTGGACGAGCAGTACTTC.

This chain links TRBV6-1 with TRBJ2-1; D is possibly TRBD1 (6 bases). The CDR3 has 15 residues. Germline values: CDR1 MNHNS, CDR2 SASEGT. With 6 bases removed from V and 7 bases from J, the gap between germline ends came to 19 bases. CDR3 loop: CASRLDRPQRNEQFF. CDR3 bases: TGTGCCAGCAGACTCGACAGGCCCCAGCGGAATGAGCAGTTCTTC.

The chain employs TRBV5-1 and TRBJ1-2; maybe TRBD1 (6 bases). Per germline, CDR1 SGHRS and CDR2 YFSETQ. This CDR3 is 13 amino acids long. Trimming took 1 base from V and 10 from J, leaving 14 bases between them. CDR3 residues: CASSLSGEKLYTF. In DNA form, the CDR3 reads TGCGCCAGCAGCTTGTCAGGGGAGAAGCTCTACACCTTC.

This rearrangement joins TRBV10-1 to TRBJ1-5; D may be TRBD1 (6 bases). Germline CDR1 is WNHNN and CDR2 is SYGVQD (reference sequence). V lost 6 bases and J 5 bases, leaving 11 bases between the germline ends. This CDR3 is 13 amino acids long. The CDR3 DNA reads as TGCGCCAGCAGCCAGGGGTTGGATCAGCCCCAGCATTTT. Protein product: CASSQGLDQPQHF.

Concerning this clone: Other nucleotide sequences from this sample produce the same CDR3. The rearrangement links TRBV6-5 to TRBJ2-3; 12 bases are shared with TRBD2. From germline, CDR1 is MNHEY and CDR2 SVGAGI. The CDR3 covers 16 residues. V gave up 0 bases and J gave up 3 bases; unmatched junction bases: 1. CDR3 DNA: TGTGCCAGCAGTTACTCTACTAGCGGGGGGACAGATACGCAGTATTTT. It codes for CASSYSTSGGTDTQYF.

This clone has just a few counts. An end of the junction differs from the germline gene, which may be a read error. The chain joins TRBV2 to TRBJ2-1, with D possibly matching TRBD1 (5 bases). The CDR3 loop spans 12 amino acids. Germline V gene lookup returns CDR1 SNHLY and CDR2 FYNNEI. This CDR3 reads CASSYTFTGVLF. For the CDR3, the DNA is TGTGCCAGCAGTTACACTTTCACAGGAGTCCTCTTC.

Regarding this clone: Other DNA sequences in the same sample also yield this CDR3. The CDR3 bases are TGTGCCAGCAGCTTAGCGGGAGGGCCGGAGACCCAGTACTTC. It yields the protein CASSLAGGPETQYF. The chain joins TRBV7-9 to TRBJ2-5; 7 nucleotides align to TRBD2. Germline CDR1 is SEHNR and CDR2 is FQNEAQ (reference sequence). The CDR3 runs to 14 residues. Losses at the gene ends were 0 bases for V and 5 bases for J; bases not matched to a gene: 3.

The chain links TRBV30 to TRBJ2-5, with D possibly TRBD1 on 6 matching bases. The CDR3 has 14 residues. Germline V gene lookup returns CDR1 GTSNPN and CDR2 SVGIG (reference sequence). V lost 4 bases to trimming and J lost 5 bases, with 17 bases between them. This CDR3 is CAWTITGPGETQYF. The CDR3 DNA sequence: TGTGCCTGGACCATTACAGGGCCCGGGGAGACCCAGTACTTC.

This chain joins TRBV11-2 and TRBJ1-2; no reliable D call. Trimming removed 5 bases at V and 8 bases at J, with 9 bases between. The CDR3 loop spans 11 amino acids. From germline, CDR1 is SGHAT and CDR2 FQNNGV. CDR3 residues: CASSIAGGYTF. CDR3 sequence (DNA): TGTGCCAGCAGCATTGCCGGAGGCTACACCTTC.

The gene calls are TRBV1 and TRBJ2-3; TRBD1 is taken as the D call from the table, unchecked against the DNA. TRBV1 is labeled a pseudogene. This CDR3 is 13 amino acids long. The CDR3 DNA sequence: TGCACCAGCAGCAAAAGGGGAAGAGATACGCAGTATTTT. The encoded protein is CTSSKRGRDTQYF.

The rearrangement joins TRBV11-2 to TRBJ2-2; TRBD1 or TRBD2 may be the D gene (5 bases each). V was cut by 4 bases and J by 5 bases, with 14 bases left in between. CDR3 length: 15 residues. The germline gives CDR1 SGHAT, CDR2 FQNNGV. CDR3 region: CASSSLRGLTGELFF. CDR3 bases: TGTGCCAGCAGCTCTCTACGGGGCCTTACCGGGGAGCTGTTTTTT.

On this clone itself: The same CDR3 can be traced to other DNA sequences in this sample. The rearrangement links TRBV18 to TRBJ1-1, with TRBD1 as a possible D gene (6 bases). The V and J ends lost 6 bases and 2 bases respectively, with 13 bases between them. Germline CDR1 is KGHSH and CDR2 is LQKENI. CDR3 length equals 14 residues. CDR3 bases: TGTGCCAGCTCCCGAGACAGGACCAACACTGAAGCTTTCTTT. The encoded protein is CASSRDRTNTEAFF.

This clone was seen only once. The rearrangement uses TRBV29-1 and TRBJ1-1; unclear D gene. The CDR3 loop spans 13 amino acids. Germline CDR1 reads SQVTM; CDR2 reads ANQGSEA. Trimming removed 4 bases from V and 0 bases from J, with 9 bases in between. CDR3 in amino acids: CSVAQIMNTEAFF. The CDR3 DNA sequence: TGCAGCGTTGCACAGATCATGAACACTGAAGCTTTCTTT.

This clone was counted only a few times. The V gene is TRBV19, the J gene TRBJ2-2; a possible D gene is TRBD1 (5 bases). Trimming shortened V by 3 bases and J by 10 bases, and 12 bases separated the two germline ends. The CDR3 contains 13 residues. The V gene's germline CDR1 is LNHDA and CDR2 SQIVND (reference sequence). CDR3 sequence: CASSIWGPSELFF. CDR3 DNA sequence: TGTGCCAGTAGTATCTGGGGCCCTTCGGAGCTGTTTTTT.

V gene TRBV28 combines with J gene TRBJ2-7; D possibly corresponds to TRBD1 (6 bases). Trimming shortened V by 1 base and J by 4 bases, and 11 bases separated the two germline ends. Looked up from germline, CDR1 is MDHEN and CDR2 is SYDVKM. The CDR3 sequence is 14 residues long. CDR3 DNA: TGTGCCAGCAGTTTATCCCAGGGGTGGTACGAGCAGTACTTC. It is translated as CASSLSQGWYEQYF.

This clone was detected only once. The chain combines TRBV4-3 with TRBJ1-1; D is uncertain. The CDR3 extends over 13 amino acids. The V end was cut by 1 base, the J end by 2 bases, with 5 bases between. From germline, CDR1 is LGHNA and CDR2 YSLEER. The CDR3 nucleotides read TGCGCCAGCAGCCAAGTTAGCAACACTGAAGCTTTCTTT. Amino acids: CASSQVSNTEAFF.